Included here is one TCR beta chain sequence, with context. In this sample, this clonotype turned up many times. Its antigen has not been determined. Qualities for individual bases were not recorded, and no much larger clone is one base off. The entry originates in a study of post-analysis software for immune sequencing data (dated by TCRdb to between 2015 and 2017). General notes on the study: Relapsing-remitting, secondary progressive and progressive-relapsing multiple sclerosis were recorded as disease courses, and subtype annotation was lacking for some patients. Patient repertoires were compared against 11 previously published healthy control repertoires from donors aged about 6 to 26 years. A subset of samples was prepared in parallel using single-end sample barcoding, then pooled and co-amplified after Illumina adapter ligation. General conclusions and limits of the study: Four to six TRBV segments, including TRBV5-6, TRBV5-1 and TRBV20-1, were significantly more frequent in patients than controls. The control group was slightly older than the multiple sclerosis patient group. When samples were clustered directly using the F measure, samples prepared in the same batch co-clustered strongly, which prompted a batch-effect correction. Multiple sclerosis patients had significantly lower normalized Chao1 diversity than controls, a result that suggests substantial peripheral T-cell clonal expansion.

Library generation was performed with PCR. The reads were generated on an Illumina HiSeq 2500. To reduce PCR and sequencing biases, unique molecular identifiers were built into the TCR beta cDNA libraries. Per 1 to 10 million input T cells, some 500,000 cDNA molecules were obtained, such that each molecule approximated one T cell. The same protocol used for the earlier healthy control dataset was applied to prepare and sequence the patient libraries. Within a given batch, samples were prepared together, multiplexed and sequenced on the same HiSeq lane. Per the authors' processing: MIGEC handled the raw barcoded reads, throwing out single-read molecular identifier groups before consensus assembly and CDR3 extraction. Clonotype tables were post-analysed with VDJtools, and diversity was normalized by down-sampling all datasets to the smallest sample size. Repertoire overlap clustering matched CDR3 amino acid but not nucleotide sequences to correct batch-related cross-sample contamination. TCRdb handled the public reads itself, with Q25 trimming in fastp and clone calling in MiXCR, and kept productive beta chains. Records with the same CDR3 protein are collapsed into one entry carrying the most frequent genes and DNA. The V and J calls come from TCRdb's annotation, not from the publication. In this sample the table shows 380,000 or so distinct CDR3 sequences, less than 40% of which occur a single time. The top ten clonotypes cover around 15% of the sample.

To demonstrate the VDJtools post-analysis software, the study profiled TCR beta repertoires from the peripheral blood of under 15 young patients with multiple sclerosis. The patients with multiple sclerosis were children and adolescents between about 6 and 15 years of age. V is reduced by 4 bases and J by 3 bases, leaving a spacing of 9 bases between them. Via the germline V gene, CDR1 is SGHTA and CDR2 FQGNSA. The CDR3 runs 13 residues from the cysteine to the phenylalanine. Left in the record is the CDR3 DNA by itself, 39 bases read in frame from the first base. The sequenced sample was blood. Recombination joined TRBV7-2 with TRBJ2-5; a confident D gene designation cannot be given. This TCR came from a girl aged 10 to 17 with multiple sclerosis. CDR3 region: CASSSQTKETQYF. The base sequence is TGTGCCAGCAGCTCACAGACAAAAGAGACCCAGTACTTC.